The T cell receptor beta chain described here comes from a study of OX40 agonist ivuxolimab in advanced cancers. Study-level results: Partial responders at 0.1-3.0 mg/kg had among the lowest clonal expansion.

Regarding this clone: Its antigen is undetermined.

V lost 2 bases and J 13 bases, leaving 18 bases between the germline ends. CDR1 is SGDLS, CDR2 YYNGEE, per germline. The CDR3 runs 13 residues. This table comes from immunoSEQ multiplex PCR, and its TCRdb copy is limited to in-frame clones, with some not included. Here the sample spans about 60,000 clones, roughly 80% being singletons. The TCR comes from an adult with an advanced solid tumor such as melanoma, head and neck, liver or kidney cancer. The sequences come from CD4+ or CD8+ T cells sorted from blood, collected in a trial of the OX40 agonist ivuxolimab. V gene TRBV9 combines with J gene TRBJ2-5; D not resolved. This chain's CDR3 is CASSVSLVSVLYF. The CDR3 DNA is TGTGCCAGCAGCGTTAGTTTGGTTTCGGTCCTGTACTTC.